The rows below give T cell receptor beta chains drawn from one sample of a study of blood T cells in healthy people across ages. TCRdb redid the calling of the 5' RACE reads with MiXCR, one entry per CDR3 protein. Among 590,000 or so distinct CDR3 sequences, 25% to 30% were seen once, and the ten largest hold approximately 15%. Sequencing was performed on blood. The receptors were sampled from a woman aged 80 or older in good health. Both conserved end residues are part of each CDR3. The order of the fields is clone size, J gene, V gene, CDR3 length, D gene, CDR3 protein, CDR3 DNA. The D gene is left open where the match is weak. Clone size, where shown, is once, few, many, or a class for clones that have expanded.

clone size: medium-sized
J gene: TRBJ2-6
V gene: TRBV5-5
CDR3 length: 17
D gene: NA
CDR3 protein: CASTPSLGSSGANVLTF
CDR3 DNA: TGTGCCAGCACCCCCTCGTTGGGGTCCTCTGGGGCCAACGTCCTGACTTTC

clone size: many
J gene: TRBJ1-6
V gene: TRBV7-6
CDR3 length: 14
D gene: NA
CDR3 protein: CASSPTGHNSPLHF
CDR3 DNA: TGTGCCAGCAGCCCAACAGGGCATAATTCACCCCTCCACTTT

clone size: NA
J gene: TRBJ2-1
V gene: TRBV5-1
CDR3 length: 16
D gene: NA
CDR3 protein: CASSLEPILGYNEQFF
CDR3 DNA: TGCGCCAGCAGCTTGGAACCCATCCTGGGGTACAATGAGCAGTTCTTC

clone size: NA
J gene: TRBJ2-7
V gene: TRBV7-9
CDR3 length: 15
D gene: NA
CDR3 protein: CASSLDPGQIYEQYF
CDR3 DNA: TGTGCCAGCAGCTTAGACCCTGGACAGATCTACGAGCAGTACTTC

clone size: many
J gene: TRBJ1-2
V gene: TRBV7-9
CDR3 length: 16
D gene: NA
CDR3 protein: CASSSLSFLADYGYTF
CDR3 DNA: TGTGCCAGCAGCTCCCTCTCTTTTTTGGCGGACTATGGCTACACCTTC

clone size: many
J gene: TRBJ1-2
V gene: TRBV4-2
CDR3 length: 16
D gene: NA
CDR3 protein: CASSQDRGSRDYGYTF
CDR3 DNA: TGTGCCAGCAGCCAAGATAGGGGTAGCAGGGACTATGGCTACACCTTC

clone size: NA
J gene: TRBJ1-5
V gene: TRBV18
CDR3 length: 14
D gene: NA
CDR3 protein: CASSGDIVNQPQHF
CDR3 DNA: TGTGCCAGCTCAGGGGACATTGTGAATCAGCCCCAGCATTTT

clone size: many
J gene: TRBJ1-3
V gene: TRBV18
CDR3 length: 17
D gene: NA
CDR3 protein: CASSPPEGGPSGNTIYF
CDR3 DNA: TGTGCCAGCTCACCACCGGAGGGAGGGCCCTCTGGAAACACCATATATTTT

clone size: many
J gene: TRBJ1-4
V gene: TRBV6-5
CDR3 length: 15
D gene: NA
CDR3 protein: CASSYRGSGQEKLFF
CDR3 DNA: TGTGCCAGCAGCTACAGAGGATCAGGGCAGGAAAAACTGTTTTTT

clone size: NA
J gene: TRBJ2-1
V gene: TRBV12-3/TRBV12-4
CDR3 length: 16
D gene: TRBD2
CDR3 protein: CASSHSSGGEGNGQFF
CDR3 DNA: TGTGCCAGTAGTCACTCCAGCGGGGGCGAGGGGAATGGGCAGTTCTTC

clone size: many
J gene: TRBJ1-6
V gene: TRBV4-3
CDR3 length: 14
D gene: NA
CDR3 protein: CASSQEQGDSPLHF
CDR3 DNA: TGCGCCAGCAGCCAAGAACAGGGAGATTCACCCCTCCACTTT

clone size: NA
J gene: TRBJ2-7
V gene: TRBV5-1
CDR3 length: 18
D gene: TRBD2
CDR3 protein: CASSCEMRQREGPYEQYF
CDR3 DNA: TGCGCCAGCAGCTGTGAGATGCGACAGCGGGAGGGCCCTTACGAGCAGTACTTC

clone size: NA
J gene: TRBJ1-2
V gene: TRBV18
CDR3 length: 15
D gene: NA
CDR3 protein: CASSPGADRSYGYTF
CDR3 DNA: TGTGCCAGCTCACCGGGGGCCGACCGATCTTATGGCTACACCTTC

clone size: NA
J gene: TRBJ2-5
V gene: TRBV6-2/TRBV6-3
CDR3 length: 16
D gene: TRBD2
CDR3 protein: CASSYGLAGGKETQYF
CDR3 DNA: TGTGCCAGCAGTTACGGACTAGCGGGGGGTAAAGAGACCCAGTACTTC

clone size: many
J gene: TRBJ1-4
V gene: TRBV13
CDR3 length: 16
D gene: NA
CDR3 protein: CASSLGVGGISEKLFF
CDR3 DNA: TGTGCCAGCAGCTTAGGAGTGGGGGGCATAAGTGAAAAACTGTTTTTT

clone size: many
J gene: TRBJ2-3
V gene: TRBV7-2
CDR3 length: 15
D gene: NA
CDR3 protein: CASSWSGGNADTQYF
CDR3 DNA: TGTGCCAGCAGCTGGTCAGGGGGGAATGCAGATACGCAGTATTTT

clone size: many
J gene: TRBJ2-3
V gene: TRBV6-5
CDR3 length: 15
D gene: NA
CDR3 protein: CASSLSGPSTDTQYF
CDR3 DNA: TGTGCCAGCAGTTTGTCGGGGCCTAGCACAGATACGCAGTATTTT

clone size: NA
J gene: TRBJ2-1
V gene: TRBV6-2/TRBV6-3
CDR3 length: 15
D gene: TRBD1
CDR3 protein: CASSNRHRGQYVQFF
CDR3 DNA: TGTGCCAGCAGTAACCGGCACAGGGGGCAATATGTGCAGTTCTTC

clone size: NA
J gene: TRBJ2-2
V gene: TRBV11-2
CDR3 length: 15
D gene: TRBD2
CDR3 protein: CASSLRRGGAGELFF
CDR3 DNA: TGTGCCAGCAGCTTACGTCGGGGGGGGGCCGGGGAGCTGTTTTTT

clone size: many
J gene: TRBJ2-3
V gene: TRBV20-1
CDR3 length: 17
D gene: TRBD2
CDR3 protein: CSARDPRLAGVTDTQYF
CDR3 DNA: TGCAGTGCTAGAGATCCCCGACTAGCGGGGGTGACAGATACGCAGTATTTT

clone size: NA
J gene: TRBJ2-5
V gene: TRBV12-3/TRBV12-4
CDR3 length: 19
D gene: TRBD2
CDR3 protein: CASSLFVRGLAGGQETQYF
CDR3 DNA: TGTGCCAGCAGTTTATTCGTCCGGGGTTTAGCGGGGGGTCAAGAGACCCAGTACTTC

clone size: NA
J gene: TRBJ2-3
V gene: TRBV7-3
CDR3 length: 16
D gene: TRBD1
CDR3 protein: CASSLLAGGNTGTQYF
CDR3 DNA: TGTGCCAGCAGCTTATTAGCAGGGGGAAACACAGGTACGCAGTATTTT

clone size: many
J gene: TRBJ2-3
V gene: TRBV20-1
CDR3 length: 16
D gene: TRBD2
CDR3 protein: CSARELAGALMYTQYF
CDR3 DNA: TGCAGTGCTAGAGAGCTAGCGGGGGCCCTTATGTATACGCAGTATTTT

clone size: NA
J gene: TRBJ2-7
V gene: TRBV2
CDR3 length: 12
D gene: TRBD1
CDR3 protein: CAIRDRAYEQYF
CDR3 DNA: TGTGCCATCAGGGACAGAGCCTACGAGCAGTACTTC

clone size: NA
J gene: TRBJ2-1
V gene: TRBV6-5
CDR3 length: 16
D gene: NA
CDR3 protein: CAGSYSPRGGYNEQFF
CDR3 DNA: TGTGCCGGCAGTTACTCCCCCCGCGGCGGGTACAATGAGCAGTTCTTC

clone size: many
J gene: TRBJ2-7
V gene: TRBV21-1
CDR3 length: 17
D gene: NA
CDR3 protein: CASSKGFGQGVKHEQYF
CDR3 DNA: TGTGCCAGCAGCAAAGGCTTCGGACAGGGGGTTAAACACGAGCAGTACTTC

clone size: few
J gene: TRBJ2-3
V gene: TRBV2
CDR3 length: 17
D gene: NA
CDR3 protein: CASSPLRVNPSTDTQYF
CDR3 DNA: TGTGCCAGCAGTCCCCTTCGGGTCAACCCTAGCACAGATACGCAGTATTTT

clone size: NA
J gene: TRBJ1-1
V gene: TRBV29-1
CDR3 length: 14
D gene: NA
CDR3 protein: CSVNGGRLGTEAFF
CDR3 DNA: TGCAGCGTCAACGGGGGGCGACTAGGGACTGAAGCTTTCTTT

clone size: many
J gene: TRBJ1-1
V gene: TRBV27
CDR3 length: 13
D gene: NA
CDR3 protein: CASSFTRQGEAFF
CDR3 DNA: TGTGCCAGCAGTTTCACTCGCCAGGGTGAAGCTTTCTTT

clone size: NA
J gene: TRBJ1-4
V gene: TRBV5-1
CDR3 length: 13
D gene: NA
CDR3 protein: CASKRGSSEKLFF
CDR3 DNA: TGCGCCAGCAAAAGGGGCTCTAGTGAAAAACTGTTTTTT

clone size: many
J gene: TRBJ2-1
V gene: TRBV6-2/TRBV6-3
CDR3 length: 17
D gene: TRBD2
CDR3 protein: CASSYRSSGGQYNEQFF
CDR3 DNA: TGTGCCAGCAGTTACCGTAGTAGCGGGGGCCAATACAATGAGCAGTTCTTC

clone size: few
J gene: TRBJ1-4
V gene: TRBV6-1
CDR3 length: 14
D gene: TRBD1
CDR3 protein: CASKRQGFNEKLFF
CDR3 DNA: TGTGCCAGCAAACGACAGGGATTTAATGAAAAACTGTTTTTT

clone size: many
J gene: TRBJ2-1
V gene: TRBV5-4
CDR3 length: 15
D gene: NA
CDR3 protein: CASSLVGMGNNEQFF
CDR3 DNA: TGTGCCAGCAGCTTGGTTGGTATGGGGAACAATGAGCAGTTCTTC

clone size: NA
J gene: TRBJ1-4
V gene: TRBV20-1
CDR3 length: 13
D gene: NA
CDR3 protein: CSARGAMEEKLFF
CDR3 DNA: TGCAGTGCTAGAGGGGCAATGGAGGAAAAACTGTTTTTT

clone size: NA
J gene: TRBJ2-1
V gene: TRBV6-6
CDR3 length: 16
D gene: TRBD2
CDR3 protein: CASRPTGLAGSNEQFF
CDR3 DNA: TGTGCCAGCAGACCAACAGGACTAGCGGGGTCCAATGAGCAGTTCTTC

clone size: NA
J gene: TRBJ1-1
V gene: TRBV7-2
CDR3 length: 14
D gene: TRBD1
CDR3 protein: CVSSHDRVVAEAFF
CDR3 DNA: TGTGTCAGCAGCCACGACAGGGTGGTTGCTGAAGCTTTCTTT